This T cell receptor (beta chain) was recovered during a study of T-cell reconstitution after alpha-beta-depleted transplantation in children. General study results and limits: Expanded graft clones, several hundred of them, were reportedly the source of alpha-beta T cells about two months after transplant. Surviving recipient T cells and thymic progenitors underlay high day-60 TCRbeta diversity in some patients. From newly produced T cells came most of the T-cell counts and diversity one year after transplant.

This clonotype was counted between two and nine times. The target antigen is unknown. CDR1 and CDR2 (germline): MDHEN, SYDVKM. V was pared by 7 bases and J by 1 base, with 13 bases of the junction left unmatched. The CDR3 is made up of 16 amino acids. Using unique molecular identifiers, the investigators prepared the TCRbeta library. TCRdb passed the PCR reads through MiXCR, listing each CDR3 protein once. The table records around 800,000 distinct CDR3 sequences, about 15% of them present only once. The chain is built from TRBV28 and TRBJ2-7, with 7 bases matching TRBD2. The receptor's source is a male patient between 5 and 17 years old who had a stem cell transplant for acute lymphoblastic leukemia, so the T cells may come from the graft donor. This specimen was PBMCs, mostly from graft donor cells, taken 360 days after TCRalphabeta/CD19-depleted stem cell transplant. CDR3 nucleotides: TGTGCCAGCACCCCACCGGGGCTAGCGGTTTCCTACGAGCAGTACTTC. The encoded protein is CASTPPGLAVSYEQYF.